This T cell receptor beta chain was observed in a study of OX40 agonist ivuxolimab in advanced cancers. The overall study: The treatment was a fully human IgG2 OX40 agonist, ivuxolimab. Overall study findings and caveats: There were, on average, more expanded clones in CD8+ T cells than in CD4+. There was clonal expansion of CD4+ and CD8+ blood T cells by week 6 at 0.1 to 3.0 mg/kg.

The CDR3 covers 13 residues. The ends were cut back, 3 bases at V and 2 bases at J, with 8 bases in the middle. Germline values: CDR1 SEHNR, CDR2 FQNEAQ (reference sequence). Individuals having autoimmune disease history or systemic immunosuppression were not enrolled. By share, this clone ranks as medium-sized (0.01 to 0.1%). The antigen is unknown. Libraries were prepared by immunoSEQ multiplex PCR; TCRdb keeps only in-frame clonotypes and omits some of them. The data contain tens of thousands of clones, roughly 80% of them singletons. This material consisted of CD4+ or CD8+ T cells sorted from blood, taken in a trial of the OX40 agonist ivuxolimab. The TCR comes from an adult with an advanced solid tumor such as melanoma, head and neck, liver or kidney cancer. The J gene is TRBJ2-7, the V gene TRBV7-9; D not certain. In DNA, the CDR3 is TGTGCCAGCAGCTTTAACCCGACCTACGAGCAGTACTTC. Amino acid sequence: CASSFNPTYEQYF.